This TCR beta chain was identified in a study of CD8 T cells in Susac syndrome. RNA, at roughly 0.45 to 1 ug, was reverse transcribed with random hexamers. Amplification of TCR beta CDR3 across 54 Vbeta and 13 Jbeta was performed with immunoSEQ multiplex PCR. TCRdb itself ran the immunoSEQ multiplex PCR reads through MiXCR, one entry per CDR3 protein. The sample has approximately 260,000 distinct CDR3 sequences; roughly 95% are singletons. V lost 8 bases and J 5 bases, leaving 16 bases between the germline ends. There are 14 residues in the CDR3. Germline V gene lookup returns CDR1 LGHDT and CDR2 YNNKEL (reference sequence). CD8+ and CD4+ blood T cells underwent TCR beta sequencing.

The receptor was derived from a human donor with Susac syndrome. Sequencing input: CD4+ T cells from PBMCs. This chain links TRBV3-1 with TRBJ2-1, with a weak D call TRBD2 (5 bases). This chain's CDR3 is CASVRKGVDNEQFF. CDR3 DNA: TGTGCCAGCGTCCGAAAGGGAGTAGACAATGAGCAGTTCTTC.